The clone carrying this T cell receptor beta chain was counted a few times. Its antigen remains unknown. CDR1 is SGHTA, CDR2 FQGNSA, per germline. The V end lost 5 bases, the J end lost 0 bases, and 7 bases lay between the germline ends. The CDR3 spans 14 residues. TCRdb re-called the 5' RACE reads with MiXCR, one entry per CDR3 protein. This sample yields fewer than 400,000 distinct CDR3 sequences, of which about 14% are seen a single time; 1.1% belongs to the top ten. This entry is derived from a study of CD8 T cells in ankylosing spondylitis. General observations from the study: A subset of motif variants has previously been described in the synovial fluid and blood of reactive arthritis.

The sequenced sample consisted of blood, either unsorted or a sorted T cell fraction (not recorded which). This sequence was found in a male donor with ankylosing spondylitis or in good health (not recorded which). V is TRBV7-2 and J is TRBJ1-4; D gene ambiguous. In DNA, the CDR3 is TGTGCCAGCAGCCTCTTTGCAACTAATGAAAAACTGTTTTTT. It yields the protein CASSLFATNEKLFF.